This TCR beta chain derives from a study of cytomegalovirus exposure and HLA in healthy donors. Broader study findings: Some V segments, TRBV6-2 and TRBV6-3 among them, were indistinguishable and were therefore excluded. The productive fraction for most TCR beta V segments was about 87% or about 30% in an earlier analysis.

Per germline, CDR1 MNHNY and CDR2 SVGAGI (reference sequence). There are 13 residues in the CDR3. The trim removed 7 bases at V and 5 bases at J, leaving 4 bases unmatched. Concerning this clone itself: What it binds is unknown.

13 Jbeta primers and 60 Vbeta primers were used for the PCR. Using immunoSEQ multiplex PCR, the repertoire was profiled, and TCRdb retains in-frame clones only, with some absent. The table records about 120,000 clones, about 83% of them present only once. This TCR was recovered from a female donor in good health and CMV-seronegative. The chain recombines TRBV6-6 with TRBJ2-1; 8 nucleotides match TRBD2. The sample taken for sequencing was PBMCs. In DNA form, the CDR3 reads TGTGCCAGCACCGCGGGGGGAAACAATGAGCAGTTCTTC. Amino acid sequence: CASTAGGNNEQFF.